A single sample is the source of the 16 T cell receptor beta chains below, sequenced in a study of T cells after yellow fever vaccination. TCRdb recomputed calls from the 5' RACE reads with MiXCR, one row per CDR3 protein. This sample yields 500,000 to 650,000 distinct CDR3 sequences, of which 9% to 15% are seen a single time; about 15% belongs to the top ten. Material: PBMCs, obtained on the day of the yellow fever booster vaccination. Every receptor here comes from a man aged 25-45 years who received the YFV17D yellow fever vaccine.

This clonotype was seen more than once but under ten times. This rearrangement joins TRBV5-8 to TRBJ1-1; TRBD1 is a possible D gene (6 bases). CDR1 SGHTS and CDR2 YDEGEE come from the germline V gene. V dropped 4 bases and J dropped 2 bases, with 18 bases sitting between them. The CDR3 runs 16 residues. The CDR3 here is CASSPMQGNSNTEAFF. For the CDR3, the DNA is TGTGCCAGCAGCCCAATGCAGGGGAATAGCAACACTGAAGCTTTCTTT.

This clonotype was recorded a few times. The chain combines TRBV7-2 with TRBJ2-3, with D unresolved. The CDR3 loop spans 15 amino acids. The germline CDR1 and CDR2 sequences are SGHTA and FQGNSA. Trimming cost V 0 bases and J 1 base, with 8 bases left between them. The CDR3 DNA reads as TGTGCCAGCAGCTTAGCTATCAAAGGCACAGATACGCAGTATTTT. This codes for CASSLAIKGTDTQYF.

This clonotype was counted only a few times. The chain links TRBV7-9 to TRBJ2-3; TRBD2 matches at 7 bases. V lost 3 bases and J lost 10; bases outside the gene matches: 7. This CDR3 is built from 13 residues. Germline CDR1 and CDR2: SEHNR and FQNEAQ (reference sequence). The CDR3 loop is CASSFTDGRAQYF. CDR3 coding DNA: TGTGCCAGCAGCTTCACCGATGGGAGGGCGCAGTATTTT. Together with reference TRBV7-9 and TRBJ2-3, the CDR3 gives the full variable domain: DTGVSQNPRHKITKRGQNVTFRCDPISEHNRLYWYRQTLGQGPEFLTYFQNEAQLEKSRLLSDRFSAERPKGSFSTLEIQRTEQGDSAMYLCASSFTDGRAQYFGPGTRLTVL.

This clonotype has more than one count but fewer than ten. J is TRBJ2-5 and V is TRBV7-6, with 16 bases aligning to TRBD2. The trim removed 6 bases at V and 5 bases at J, leaving 6 bases unmatched. The CDR3 consists of 16 residues. The germline gives CDR1 SGHVS, CDR2 FNYEAQ. This CDR3 reads CASRTGTSGRGETQYF. The CDR3 DNA reads as TGTGCCAGCAGAACCGGGACTAGCGGGAGGGGTGAGACCCAGTACTTC. Using reference TRBV7-6 and TRBJ2-5 for the parts outside the CDR3, the full variable domain is GAGVSQSPRYKVTKRGQDVALRCDPISGHVSLYWYRQALGQGPEFLTYFNYEAQQDKSGLPNDRFSAERPEGSISTLTIQRTEQRDSAMYRCASRTGTSGRGETQYFGPGTRLLVL.

This chain connects TRBV20-1 to TRBJ2-4; tentative D call: TRBD2 (6 bases). This CDR3 region has 15 residues. Germline CDR1 is DFQATT and CDR2 is SNEGSKA (reference sequence). Deletions cut 8 bases from V and 3 bases from J, with 20 bases between. The CDR3: CSTSDGGSYKNIQYF. In DNA form, the CDR3 reads TGCAGTACGTCCGATGGAGGGTCGTACAAAAACATTCAGTACTTC.

The chain recombines TRBV5-1 with TRBJ2-5; 8 bases map to TRBD1. This CDR3 region has 14 residues. Trimming cost V 5 bases and J 1 base; bases outside gene matches: 4. Looked up from germline, CDR1 is SGHRS and CDR2 is YFSETQ. The CDR3 nucleotides are TGCGCCAGCAGGGTCGGGACAGGCCAAGAGACCCAGTACTTC. Its translation is CASRVGTGQETQYF.

This clonotype was recorded many times. The chain's CDR3 is CASSSSGQPNEKLFF. DNA for the CDR3: TGTGCCAGCAGTAGCTCCGGGCAGCCTAATGAAAAACTGTTTTTT. The chain couples TRBV6-1 to TRBJ1-4, with D unclear. Trimming left V 5 bases short and J 3 bases short, with 13 bases between. CDR3 size: 15 residues. Looked up from germline, CDR1 is MNHNS and CDR2 is SASEGT.

The CDR3 coding sequence is TGTGCCAGCAGCATCTCCGGGAGCTCCACTCTTGAGCAGTTCTTC. Translated: CASSISGSSTLEQFF. The chain couples TRBV7-2 to TRBJ2-1; TRBD2 might be the D (6 bases). Germline V gives CDR1 SGHTA, CDR2 FQGNSA. This CDR3 has 15 residues. V gave up 5 bases and J gave up 9 bases, with 20 bases separating them.

This clonotype was detected only a few times. The J gene is TRBJ2-7, the V gene TRBV6-5, with D possibly being TRBD1 (5 bases). From germline, CDR1 is MNHEY and CDR2 SVGAGI. V was clipped by 2 bases and J by 1 base, with 12 bases between them. The length of the CDR3 is 15 residues. CDR3: CASSYGMDNSYEQYF. For the CDR3, the DNA is TGTGCCAGCAGTTACGGTATGGACAATTCCTACGAGCAGTACTTC.

In this sample, this clonotype turned up a few times. J is TRBJ2-1 and V is TRBV12-5; possible D gene TRBD2, 6 bases. The CDR3 is made up of 16 amino acids. The ends were cut back, 0 bases at V and 4 bases at J, with 13 bases in the middle. CDR1 and CDR2 from the germline V gene are LGHNT and FRNRAP. The CDR3 DNA is TGTGCTAGTGGTTTGGTAGGTGGAGCGGGTTACAATGAGCAGTTCTTC. It is translated as CASGLVGGAGYNEQFF.

CDR3 coding DNA: TGTGCCAGCAGCTTAGATGTCTACACTGGAGCTAACTATGGCTACACCTTC. Translated: CASSLDVYTGANYGYTF. The rearrangement joins TRBV7-9 to TRBJ1-2; unclear D gene. CDR3 length: 17 amino acids. From germline, CDR1 is SEHNR and CDR2 FQNEAQ (reference sequence). Trimming shortened V by 1 base and J by 0 bases, and 15 bases separated the two germline ends.

The chain recombines TRBV5-1 with TRBJ2-1, with TRBD2 as a possible D gene (5 bases). The CDR3 spans 14 residues. CDR1 and CDR2 (germline): SGHRS, YFSETQ. The V and J ends lost 7 bases and 0 bases respectively, with 11 bases between them. The CDR3 spells CASEGGGSYNEQFF. The CDR3, as DNA: TGCGCCAGCGAGGGCGGTGGCTCCTACAATGAGCAGTTCTTC. The full variable domain, with the rest looked up from reference TRBV5-1 and TRBJ2-1, is KAGVTQTPRYLIKTRGQQVTLSCSPISGHRSVSWYQQTPGQGLQFLFEYFSETQRNKGNFPGRFSGRQFSNSRSEMNVSTLELGDSALYLCASEGGGSYNEQFFGPGTRLTVL.

This chain connects TRBV11-2 to TRBJ2-1, with D perhaps assigned TRBD1 or TRBD2 (5 bases each). This CDR3 is built from 11 residues. Trimming left V 5 bases short and J 10 bases short, with 9 bases between. Germline V gene lookup returns CDR1 SGHAT and CDR2 FQNNGV. CDR3 in amino acids: CASSGTLEQFF. The CDR3, as DNA: TGTGCCAGCAGCGGGACGTTGGAGCAGTTCTTC.

The CDR3 protein is CASSGAGGTVSYEQYF. As DNA, the CDR3 is TGTGCCAGCTCTGGGGCGGGAGGCACTGTCTCCTACGAGCAGTACTTC. The V and J genes are TRBV28 and TRBJ2-7; the match to TRBD2 covers 8 bases. Germline loops: CDR1 MDHEN, CDR2 SYDVKM. The CDR3 consists of 16 residues. The V and J ends lost 8 bases and 0 bases, in that order; junction bases with no gene match: 12. The whole variable domain, remainder taken from reference TRBV28 and TRBJ2-7, is DVKVTQSSRYLVKRTGEKVFLECVQDMDHENMFWYRQDPGLGLRLIYFSYDVKMKEKGDIPEGYSVSREKKERFSLILESASTNQTSMYLCASSGAGGTVSYEQYFGPGTRLTVT.

This clonotype was counted between two and nine times. V gene TRBV20-1 combines with J gene TRBJ2-7; D is perhaps TRBD2 (6 bases). CDR1 and CDR2 (germline): DFQATT, SNEGSKA (reference sequence). This CDR3 region has 16 residues. Trimming took off 4 bases at V and 2 bases at J, with 21 bases between the two ends. The CDR3 loop is CSAISRDLPLPYEQYF. Written as DNA, the CDR3 is TGCAGTGCTATATCCCGGGACTTACCCCTTCCCTACGAGCAGTACTTC.

V gene TRBV7-2 combines with J gene TRBJ1-2, with D tentatively TRBD1 (6 bases). V was pared by 0 bases and J by 5 bases, with 13 bases between. The CDR3 loop spans 15 amino acids. In germline, CDR1 is SGHTA, CDR2 FQGNSA. The CDR3 protein is CASSLAPGRGYGYTF. DNA of the CDR3: TGTGCCAGCAGCTTAGCGCCGGGGAGGGGGTATGGCTACACCTTC.